This TCR beta chain emerged from a study of blood T cells in healthy people across ages. Sample-barcoded 5' priming and a J-beta primer mix drove a second PCR of 7 to 11 cycles. TCRdb ran MiXCR on the 5' RACE reads and lists one entry per CDR3 protein. The sample lists more than 900,000 distinct CDR3 sequences, 25% occurring once. Study-wide points: Higher diversity, along with more naive CD4+ cells, distinguished long-lived donors from aged donors.

Of note for this clonotype: Its cognate antigen is unknown.

Total RNA extraction produced at least 5.5 micrograms (per sample) for the study. These records were also assigned to another study, of T cells of mothers and their children. This second study says: Versus unrelated pairs, overlap was slightly higher in related mother-child pairs, without reaching significance. Detection of persistent microchimeric T cell clones did not occur.

The sequence came from a girl aged 2-9 years in good health. Sample: blood.

The DNA for the CDR3 is TGTGCCAGCAGTTTTCCGGGTTCGCCCTACGAGCAGTACTTC. Amino acids: CASSFPGSPYEQYF. This chain joins TRBV12-3 or TRBV12-4 and TRBJ2-7; D is undetermined. Trimming took 3 bases from V and 2 from J, leaving 11 bases between them. The CDR3 extends over 14 amino acids.